This T cell receptor (beta chain) comes out of a study of blood T cell repertoires in COVID-19 (dated by TCRdb to 2019 to 2021). In terms of the full investigation: The collaborator samples originated in the United States, Italy and Spain and spanned the acute and convalescent phases of COVID-19. The material from the prospective study consisted of cDNA or gDNA derived from T cells, B-cell-depleted T cells, or PBMCs. Subjects who had been exposed to COVID-19, were actively infected with it, or had recovered from it provided the deeply sampled blood TCRbeta repertoires that made up the dataset. The repertoires were released in a freely available public database meant as a resource for research on the immune response to SARS-CoV-2. The samples were drawn from the first 160 participants of the ongoing ImmuneRACE study and from 1,254 subjects provided by 6 global collaborators. Nearly every sample came with metadata listing a de-identified subject ID, COVID-19 status, age in years and sex. Where available, HLA class I and class II types were obtained from metadata supplied by the sample provider rather than from assay-based typing.

From the germline V gene, CDR1 is SNHLY and CDR2 is FYNNEI. CDR3 length: 14 amino acids, cysteine to phenylalanine. Left in the record is the CDR3 DNA by itself, 42 bases read in frame from the first base. After removal of 6 bases from V and 6 bases from J, the junction retains 7 bases not matched to a gene. TCRbeta CDR3 regions were amplified from genomic DNA using the immunoSEQ Assay, a bias-controlled multiplex PCR. The original methods were these. Nucleated cell counts per sample were estimated from amplification of reference gene primers within the assay. Sequence reads were collapsed and filtered to measure the absolute abundance of every unique TCRbeta CDR3 rearrangement. For each sample, productive Simpson clonality was calculated as the square root of Simpson's diversity index across productive rearrangements. Entries here come from immuneACCESS through TCRdb and include only in-frame sequences with V and J called. Some clones fail to appear in such tables; in the studies checked, an unresolved V gene covers under half of the shortfall, and the cause of the remainder is unknown. V and J calls plus clone size are reproduced from that table; the DNA served to infer D and trimming. The sample yields roughly 150,000 clones; 84% were counted once. The ten largest clones capture roughly 2.7% of the sample.

One collaborating source in Seattle enrolled patients while the patients were actively infected and followed the patients over time throughout the course of disease. Collaborating institutions collected whole blood in K2EDTA tubes following their own protocols. Collaborator samples were shipped for TCRbeta analysis as frozen whole blood, isolated PBMCs, or DNA extracted from either sample type. On this clone itself: Its antigen is not yet known. No base quality information exists; no much larger clone differs at one position.

Overall study outcomes, separate from this receptor: The amount of clinical and demographic metadata varied by source and participant and was provided uncurated.

The sequenced material came from peripheral blood. This sequence uses TRBV2 and TRBJ1-1; the central 10 bases match TRBD1. This TCR was sampled from a woman of 80 years or more with COVID-19, enrolled during active disease. The DNA sequence follows: TGTGCCAGCAGCGACAGGGGGCTCATCGCTGAAGCTTTCTTT. The resulting protein is CASSDRGLIAEAFF.